This T cell receptor beta chain was captured by sequencing in a study of blood T cell repertoires in COVID-19. Whole-study context: Spain, Italy and the United States supplied samples that represented acute and convalescent COVID-19. T cells, B-cell-depleted T cells, or PBMCs supplied cDNA or gDNA.

The study counted Cohort 3 donors as recovered given two negative PCRs, clearance, or symptom resolution. The repertoire was sequenced with immunoSEQ multiplex PCR; TCRdb's copy has only in-frame clones and lacks some. The table records about 210,000 clones, roughly nine tenths of them present only once. The CDR3 is 11 amino acids. The V end was cut by 8 bases, the J end by 3 bases, with 7 bases between. Sequencing input: PBMCs or T cells enriched from blood (not recorded which). The rearrangement uses TRBV12-3 or TRBV12-4 and TRBJ1-2; D unclear. The TCR originated in a woman younger than 30 who had recovered from COVID-19. CDR3 coding DNA: TGTGCCAGCTCTCAGGACTATGGCTACACCTTC. Protein sequence: CASSQDYGYTF.